Detailed here is one T cell receptor beta chain. Methods used by the authors: Nucleated cell number was recorded as an estimate derived from reference gene primer amplification. Data came from immunoSEQ multiplex PCR; TCRdb stores just in-frame clones and leaves some out. V and J calls and clone size are those listed in that table; D and trimming were worked out from the DNA. The repertoire includes under 150,000 clones, 81% of them detected once, and over 7.5% sits in the top ten. The sample is drawn from a study of blood T cell repertoires in COVID-19. Study as a whole: Researchers got acute and convalescent COVID-19 samples from the United States, Italy and Spain. The analysed material was cDNA or gDNA that came from T cells, B-cell-depleted T cells, or PBMCs.

Germline CDR1 reads GTSNPN; CDR2 reads SVGIG (reference sequence). The CDR3 sequence is 11 residues long. Trimming took 2 bases from V and 7 from J, leaving 8 bases between them. The receptor was isolated from a woman in her sixties with active or convalescent COVID-19. The gene calls are TRBV30 and TRBJ1-2; possibly TRBD1 for D (6 bases). The material sequenced was peripheral blood. The DNA for the CDR3 is TGTGCCTGGAGTCGAGGGGGTGGCTACACCTTC. It encodes CAWSRGGGYTF.